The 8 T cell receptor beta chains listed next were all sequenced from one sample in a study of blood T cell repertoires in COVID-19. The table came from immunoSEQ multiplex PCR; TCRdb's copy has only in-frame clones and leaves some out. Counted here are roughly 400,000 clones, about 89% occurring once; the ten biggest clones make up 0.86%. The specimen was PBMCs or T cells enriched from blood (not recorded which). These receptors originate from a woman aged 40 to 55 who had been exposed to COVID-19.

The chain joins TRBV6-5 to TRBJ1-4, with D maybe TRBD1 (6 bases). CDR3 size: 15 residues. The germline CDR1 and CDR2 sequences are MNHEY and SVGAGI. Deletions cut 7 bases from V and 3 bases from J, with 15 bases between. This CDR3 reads CASTVTGGSNEKLFF. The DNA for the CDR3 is TGTGCCAGCACCGTGACAGGAGGTTCTAATGAAAAACTGTTTTTT.

The CDR3 coding sequence is TGCGCCAGCAGCCGTGGGACTTCTTACGAGCAGTACTTC. It encodes CASSRGTSYEQYF. The chain combines TRBV4-3 with TRBJ2-7; TRBD2 is a possible D gene (6 bases). The CDR3 is made up of 13 amino acids. V was trimmed by 4 bases and J by 4 bases, leaving 11 bases between them. Germline V gives CDR1 LGHNA, CDR2 YSLEER.

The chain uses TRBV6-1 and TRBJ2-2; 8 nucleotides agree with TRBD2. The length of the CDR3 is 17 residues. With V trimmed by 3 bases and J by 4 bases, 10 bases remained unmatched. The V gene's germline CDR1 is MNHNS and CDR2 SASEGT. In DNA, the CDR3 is TGTGCCAGCAGTGACACCCTCGGGCGGGGGGCCACCGGGGAGCTGTTTTTT. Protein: CASSDTLGRGATGELFF.

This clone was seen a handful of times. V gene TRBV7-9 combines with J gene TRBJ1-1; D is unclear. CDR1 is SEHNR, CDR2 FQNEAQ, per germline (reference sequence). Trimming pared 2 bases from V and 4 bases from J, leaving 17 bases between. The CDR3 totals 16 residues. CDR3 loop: CASSLFGKGDGTEAFF. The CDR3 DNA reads TGTGCCAGCAGCTTATTCGGCAAGGGAGATGGCACTGAAGCTTTCTTT.

The CDR3 is CASSPRWREVYGYTF. Here the CDR3 DNA reads TGTGCCAGCAGCCCAAGGTGGCGGGAAGTCTATGGCTACACCTTC. The chain is built from TRBV5-6 and TRBJ1-2; D not certain. Germline V gene lookup returns CDR1 SGHDT and CDR2 YYEEEE. Deletions cut 4 bases from V and 4 bases from J, with 17 bases between. The length of the CDR3 is 15 residues.

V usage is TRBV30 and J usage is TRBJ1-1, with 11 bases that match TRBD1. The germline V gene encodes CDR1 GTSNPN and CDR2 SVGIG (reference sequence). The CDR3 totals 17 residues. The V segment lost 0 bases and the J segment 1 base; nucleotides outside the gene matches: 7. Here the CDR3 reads CAWSVLDRGPRNTEAFF. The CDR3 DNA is TGTGCCTGGAGTGTTCTGGACAGGGGGCCCAGGAACACTGAAGCTTTCTTT.

CDR3 region: CASSKGQGPNTEAFF. CDR3 in DNA: TGCGCCAGCAGCAAAGGACAGGGTCCGAACACTGAAGCTTTCTTT. J is TRBJ1-1 and V is TRBV4-1, with TRBD1 identical over 8 bases. CDR3 length equals 15 residues. Unmatched junction bases numbered 6, after V lost 5 bases and J lost 1 base. The V gene's germline CDR1 is MGHRA and CDR2 YSYEKL.

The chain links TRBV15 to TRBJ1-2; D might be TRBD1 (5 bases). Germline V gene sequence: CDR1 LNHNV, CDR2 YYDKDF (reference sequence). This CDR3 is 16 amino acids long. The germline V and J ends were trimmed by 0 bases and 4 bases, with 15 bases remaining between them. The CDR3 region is CATSRDLVTAPYGYTF. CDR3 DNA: TGTGCCACCAGCAGAGATCTTGTGACAGCGCCCTATGGCTACACCTTC. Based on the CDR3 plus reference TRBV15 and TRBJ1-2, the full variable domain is DAMVIQNPRYQVTQFGKPVTLSCSQTLNHNVMYWYQQKSSQAPKLLFHYYDKDFNNEADTPDNFQSRRPNTSFCFLDIRSPGLGDTAMYLCATSRDLVTAPYGYTFGSGTRLTVV.